Presented here are 24 T cell receptor beta chains from one specimen sequenced in a study of patients and donors after allogeneic stem cell transplantation. In TCRdb, the RT-PCR reads were re-called with MiXCR into one record per CDR3 protein. Found here are 400,000 to 500,000 distinct CDR3 sequences, 15% to 20% of them singletons; the top ten hold less than 8.5%. Input material: blood, either unsorted or a sorted T cell fraction (not recorded which). The receptors were sampled from a human donor who was either an allogeneic HSCT recipient or a stem cell or donor lymphocyte infusion donor (not recorded which). It is not recorded whose cells these are; they may come from a transplant donor.

This clonotype has more than one count but fewer than ten. The chain is built from TRBV12-3 or TRBV12-4 and TRBJ2-7; perhaps TRBD2 as D (6 bases). V was clipped by 5 bases and J by 6 bases, with 23 bases between them. CDR3 length: 16 residues. The CDR3 sequence is CASSIRRDSTLREQYF. The CDR3 nucleotides are TGTGCCAGCAGTATTCGCCGGGACTCCACGCTCCGCGAGCAGTACTTC.

This clonotype was detected only a few times. The rearrangement joins TRBV19 to TRBJ1-1; the D gene is possibly TRBD1 (5 bases). Trimming stripped 6 bases from V and 1 base from J, with 12 bases between. Germline V gene sequence: CDR1 LNHDA, CDR2 SQIVND (reference sequence). The CDR3 is 14 amino acids. The CDR3 coding sequence is TGTGCCAGTAGCATCAGGGTGGAGAACACTGAAGCTTTCTTT. Its protein product is CASSIRVENTEAFF.

This clonotype was seen only a few times. CDR3 nucleotides: TGTGCCAGCAGCCGTGCCCCTTATGGGGGCTCTGGAAACACCATATATTTT. Amino acids: CASSRAPYGGSGNTIYF. This chain links TRBV7-2 with TRBJ1-3; TRBD1 is a possible D gene (5 bases). The CDR3 runs 17 residues. V lost 5 bases to trimming and J lost 0 bases, with 17 bases between them. Germline CDR1 reads SGHTA; CDR2 reads FQGNSA.

The J gene is TRBJ2-1, the V gene TRBV11-1; 8 bases agree with TRBD1. Germline-derived CDR1 and CDR2 are SGHAT and FQDESV (reference sequence). CDR3 size: 20 residues. Germline trimming cut 0 bases from V and 4 bases from J; bases unmatched to any gene: 17. CDR3 loop: CASSLAPPGTGSIRYNEQFF. CDR3 DNA sequence: TGTGCCAGCAGCTTAGCCCCTCCCGGGACAGGATCGATACGATACAATGAGCAGTTCTTC.

This clonotype was observed a handful of times. The chain couples TRBV19 to TRBJ1-5; D might be TRBD1 (5 bases). CDR1 is LNHDA, CDR2 SQIVND, per germline (reference sequence). The V end was cut by 2 bases, the J end by 7 bases, with 18 bases between. The CDR3 length is 16 residues. DNA for the CDR3: TGTGCCAGTAGTATACACCGCACCTCGGGGCTCCAGCCCCAGCATTTT. It encodes CASSIHRTSGLQPQHF.

The J gene is TRBJ2-7, the V gene TRBV6-1; TRBD2 matches at 9 bases. V gave up 6 bases and J gave up 0 bases; unmatched junction bases: 9. The CDR3 contains 16 residues. CDR1 is MNHNS and CDR2 is SASEGT in the germline V gene. CDR3: CASSHPGLASSYEQYF. DNA for the CDR3: TGTGCCAGCAGCCACCCTGGACTAGCGAGCTCCTACGAGCAGTACTTC.

This clonotype occurred a few times. V usage is TRBV7-2 and J usage is TRBJ2-1; D is possibly TRBD2 (5 bases). The V and J ends lost 3 bases and 2 bases respectively, with 8 bases between them. Germline V CDR1 and CDR2: SGHTA, FQGNSA. The CDR3 sequence is 14 residues long. CDR3 coding DNA: TGTGCCAGCAGCTTTGTCGGGGCCTACAATGAGCAGTTCTTC. Its protein product is CASSFVGAYNEQFF.

This clonotype was detected only a few times. J is TRBJ1-1 and V is TRBV12-3 or TRBV12-4; D gene ambiguous. Between the trimmed V and J ends, which lost 7 bases and 6 bases, there was a span of 21 bases. The CDR3 loop spans 15 amino acids. The chain's CDR3 is CASKLHGRGRAEAFF. CDR3 nucleotides: TGTGCCAGCAAATTACACGGACGTGGGAGGGCTGAAGCTTTCTTT.

The chain carries TRBV12-3 or TRBV12-4 and TRBJ1-1, with TRBD1 identical over 8 bases. The V and J ends lost 5 bases and 4 bases, in that order; junction bases with no gene match: 12. The CDR3 length is 16 residues. As DNA, the CDR3 is TGTGCCAGCAGTCCGGGACAGGTTTATAGGGCCACTGAAGCTTTCTTT. This encodes CASSPGQVYRATEAFF.

This clonotype was detected a few times. The chain joins TRBV7-2 to TRBJ2-2; D is uncertain. The CDR3 is 15 amino acids. V gave up 3 bases and J gave up 0 bases, with 8 bases separating them. CDR1 SGHTA and CDR2 FQGNSA come from the germline V gene. CDR3 sequence (DNA): TGTGCCAGCAGCTTCGACATTGCGAACACCGGGGAGCTGTTTTTT. This sequence encodes CASSFDIANTGELFF.

This clonotype came up a few times. V is TRBV2 and J is TRBJ1-1, with D unresolved. CDR3 length equals 15 residues. Germline CDR1 reads SNHLY; CDR2 reads FYNNEI. With 1 base removed from V and 0 bases from J, the gap between germline ends came to 9 bases. The CDR3 nucleotides are TGTGCCAGCAGTGAAGGGCCGGGGTTGAACACTGAAGCTTTCTTT. It codes for CASSEGPGLNTEAFF.

The CDR3 protein is CASSRVGNSPLHF. Written as DNA, the CDR3 is TGTGCCAGCAGTAGGGTCGGGAATTCACCCCTCCACTTT. The chain carries TRBV12-3 or TRBV12-4 and TRBJ1-6; no clear D gene. V was clipped by 5 bases and J by 7 bases, with 9 bases between them. This CDR3 is built from 13 residues.

V gene TRBV5-1 combines with J gene TRBJ1-6; no reliable D call. The CDR3 is 15 amino acids. The V and J ends lost 0 bases and 4 bases respectively, with 8 bases between them. Germline lookup yields CDR1 SGHRS and CDR2 YFSETQ. CDR3 bases: TGCGCCAGCAGCTTGGATGGAGCTTATAATTCACCCCTCCACTTT. Protein: CASSLDGAYNSPLHF. The full variable domain, completed using reference TRBV5-1 and TRBJ1-6, is KAGVTQTPRYLIKTRGQQVTLSCSPISGHRSVSWYQQTPGQGLQFLFEYFSETQRNKGNFPGRFSGRQFSNSRSEMNVSTLELGDSALYLCASSLDGAYNSPLHFGNGTRLTVT.

This clonotype was seen a few times. This chain connects TRBV6-1 to TRBJ2-5; TRBD1 is a possible D gene (5 bases). This CDR3 spans 14 amino acids. V lost 9 bases to trimming and J lost 5 bases, with 19 bases between them. Germline V CDR1 and CDR2: MNHNS, SASEGT. CDR3 DNA: TGTGCCAGTCACCCAAGGGGCGCAGGGGAGACCCAGTACTTC. Its protein product is CASHPRGAGETQYF.

This rearrangement joins TRBV5-6 to TRBJ1-5, with 9 bases that match TRBD1. Per the germline V gene, CDR1 is SGHDT and CDR2 is YYEEEE. V was clipped by 4 bases and J by 5 bases; unmatched bases: 10. This CDR3 is built from 16 residues. CDR3 in DNA: TGTGCCAGCAGCGAAAAACAGGGGGCGCAAGATCAGCCCCAGCATTTT. The encoded protein is CASSEKQGAQDQPQHF.

The chain carries TRBV20-1 and TRBJ1-1; D gene ambiguous. There are 17 residues in the CDR3. V lost 2 bases and J lost 2, with 21 bases in between. The germline V gene has CDR1 DFQATT and CDR2 SNEGSKA (reference sequence). CDR3 amino acids: CSARIRHRNWRNTEAFF. The CDR3 nucleotides are TGCAGTGCTAGAATACGCCATAGAAACTGGCGAAACACTGAAGCTTTCTTT.

The V gene is TRBV25-1, the J gene TRBJ2-7; 9 positions agree with TRBD1. Per germline, CDR1 MGHDK and CDR2 SYGVNS. This CDR3 has 13 amino acids. Trimming removed 4 bases from V and 7 bases from J; junction bases left unmatched: 5. CDR3 sequence reads: CASSGQGGREQYF. The CDR3 nucleotides read TGTGCCAGCAGTGGACAGGGGGGGAGGGAGCAGTACTTC.

The genes are TRBV12-3 or TRBV12-4 and TRBJ2-2; 9 positions match TRBD1. Losses at the gene ends were 6 bases for V and 3 bases for J; bases not matched to a gene: 8. This CDR3 spans 16 amino acids. The CDR3: CASSLGTGTHTGELFF. The CDR3 DNA is TGTGCCAGCAGCCTCGGGACAGGGACACACACCGGGGAGCTGTTTTTT.

The CDR3 DNA reads TGCGCCAGCAGGGGAGCGGGCACAGATACGCAGTATTTT. As protein: CASRGAGTDTQYF. The genes are TRBV5-1 and TRBJ2-3; a weak D match, TRBD2 (5 bases). The V and J ends lost 5 bases and 1 base respectively, with 8 bases between them. Germline V gene data show CDR1 as SGHRS and CDR2 as YFSETQ. The length of the CDR3 is 13 residues.

This clonotype was observed a handful of times. The chain couples TRBV24-1 to TRBJ2-7; D is unresolved. Germline V gene sequence: CDR1 KGHDR, CDR2 SFDVKD. V was cut by 6 bases and J by 6 bases, with 8 bases left in between. CDR3 length equals 11 residues. This CDR3 reads CATSLGREQYF. The DNA of the CDR3 is TGTGCCACCAGTCTTGGACGCGAGCAGTACTTC.

This clonotype has ten or more counts. The chain carries TRBV12-3 or TRBV12-4 and TRBJ2-2; the match to TRBD2 covers 14 bases. The V segment lost 6 bases and the J segment 0 bases; nucleotides outside the gene matches: 3. CDR3 length: 17 amino acids. CDR3: CASSWTSGRSNTGELFF. The CDR3 nucleotides read TGTGCCAGCAGCTGGACTAGCGGGAGGTCGAACACCGGGGAGCTGTTTTTT.

The CDR3 reads CASSFRVENTGELFF. The DNA for the CDR3 is TGTGCCAGCAGCTTCAGGGTCGAGAACACCGGGGAGCTGTTTTTT. V and J are TRBV7-3 and TRBJ2-2, with D maybe TRBD1 (5 bases). CDR1 is SGHTA, CDR2 FQGTGA, per germline. This CDR3 comprises 15 residues. Deletions cut 3 bases from V and 1 base from J, with 9 bases between.

The chain links TRBV12-3 or TRBV12-4 to TRBJ2-1; D gene uncertain. V gave up 6 bases and J gave up 7 bases, with 7 bases separating them. The CDR3 has 11 amino acids. The chain's CDR3 is CASRSRNEQFF. CDR3 nucleotides: TGTGCCAGCAGATCCCGAAATGAGCAGTTCTTC.

This clonotype showed up just a few times. The chain recombines TRBV9 with TRBJ2-1, with D unresolved. Germline assignment: CDR1 SGDLS and CDR2 YYNGEE. V was pared by 2 bases and J by 5 bases, with 11 bases between. The CDR3 covers 14 residues. CDR3 DNA: TGTGCCAGCAGCGTTGGTTTGGGCCACAATGAGCAGTTCTTC. Protein product: CASSVGLGHNEQFF. Drawing the rest from reference TRBV9 and TRBJ2-1, the complete variable domain is DSGVTQTPKHLITATGQRVTLRCSPRSGDLSVYWYQQSLDQGLQFLIQYYNGEERAKGNILERFSAQQFPDLHSELNLSSLELGDSALYFCASSVGLGHNEQFFGPGTRLTVL.